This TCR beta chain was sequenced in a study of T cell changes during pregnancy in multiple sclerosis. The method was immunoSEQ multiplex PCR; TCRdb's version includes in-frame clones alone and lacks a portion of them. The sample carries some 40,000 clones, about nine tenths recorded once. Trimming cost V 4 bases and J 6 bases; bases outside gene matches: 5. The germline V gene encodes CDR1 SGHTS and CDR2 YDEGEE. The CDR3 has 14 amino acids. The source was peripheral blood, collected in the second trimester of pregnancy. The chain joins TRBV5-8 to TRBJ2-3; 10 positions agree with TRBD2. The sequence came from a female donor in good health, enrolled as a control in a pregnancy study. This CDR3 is CASSKAGGLDTQYF. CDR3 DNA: TGTGCCAGCAGCAAAGCGGGGGGGCTTGATACGCAGTATTTT.